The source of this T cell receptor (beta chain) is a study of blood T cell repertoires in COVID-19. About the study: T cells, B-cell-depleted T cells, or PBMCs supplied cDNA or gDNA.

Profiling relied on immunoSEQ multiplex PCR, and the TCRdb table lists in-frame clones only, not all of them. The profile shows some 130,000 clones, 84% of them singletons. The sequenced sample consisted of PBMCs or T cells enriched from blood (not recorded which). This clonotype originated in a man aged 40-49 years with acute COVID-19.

The CDR3 loop is CASSAIAGGPEIYIQYF. DNA of the CDR3: TGTGCCAGTAGTGCGATAGCGGGAGGGCCTGAGATTTACATTCAGTACTTC. V is TRBV19 and J is TRBJ2-4; 11 positions agree with TRBD2. The ends lost 5 bases at V and 8 bases at J; junction bases unmatched: 14. Germline V lookup: CDR1 LNHDA, CDR2 SQIVND (reference sequence). CDR3 size: 17 residues.